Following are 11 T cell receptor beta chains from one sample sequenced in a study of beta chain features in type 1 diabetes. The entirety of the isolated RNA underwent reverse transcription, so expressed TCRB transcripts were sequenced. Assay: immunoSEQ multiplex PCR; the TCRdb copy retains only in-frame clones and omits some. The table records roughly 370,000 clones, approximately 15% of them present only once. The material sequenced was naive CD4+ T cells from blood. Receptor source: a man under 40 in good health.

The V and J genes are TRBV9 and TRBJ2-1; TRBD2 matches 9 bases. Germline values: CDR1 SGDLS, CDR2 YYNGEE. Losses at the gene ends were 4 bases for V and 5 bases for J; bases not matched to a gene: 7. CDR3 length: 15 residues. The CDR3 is CASSPQSGRNNEQFF. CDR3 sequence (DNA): TGTGCCAGCAGCCCCCAAAGCGGGAGGAACAATGAGCAGTTCTTC.

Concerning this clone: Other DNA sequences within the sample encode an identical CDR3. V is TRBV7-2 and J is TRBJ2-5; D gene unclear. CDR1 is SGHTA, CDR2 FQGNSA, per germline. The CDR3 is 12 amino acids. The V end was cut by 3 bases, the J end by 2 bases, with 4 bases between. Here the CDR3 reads CASSFSQETQYF. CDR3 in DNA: TGTGCCAGCAGCTTCTCTCAAGAGACCCAGTACTTC.

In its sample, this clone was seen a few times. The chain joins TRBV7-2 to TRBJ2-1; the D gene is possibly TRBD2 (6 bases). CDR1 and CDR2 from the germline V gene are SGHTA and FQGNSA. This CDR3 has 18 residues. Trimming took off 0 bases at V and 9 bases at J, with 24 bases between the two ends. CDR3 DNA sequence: TGTGCCAGCAGCTTAGCGCTACTAGCTGGGGGTATATTGGGTGAGCAGTTCTTC. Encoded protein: CASSLALLAGGILGEQFF.

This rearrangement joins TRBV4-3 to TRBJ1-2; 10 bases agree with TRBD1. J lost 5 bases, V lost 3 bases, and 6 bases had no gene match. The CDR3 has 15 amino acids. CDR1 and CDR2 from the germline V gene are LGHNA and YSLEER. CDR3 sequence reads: CASSQRDRGRYGYTF. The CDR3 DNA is TGCGCCAGCAGCCAGCGGGACAGGGGTCGGTATGGCTACACCTTC.

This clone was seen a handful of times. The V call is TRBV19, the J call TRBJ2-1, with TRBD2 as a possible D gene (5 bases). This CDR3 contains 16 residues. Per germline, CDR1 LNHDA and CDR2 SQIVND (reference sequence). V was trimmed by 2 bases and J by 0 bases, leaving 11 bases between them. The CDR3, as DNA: TGTGCCAGTAGTATATCCTCGGGAAGCTCCTACAATGAGCAGTTCTTC. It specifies CASSISSGSSYNEQFF.

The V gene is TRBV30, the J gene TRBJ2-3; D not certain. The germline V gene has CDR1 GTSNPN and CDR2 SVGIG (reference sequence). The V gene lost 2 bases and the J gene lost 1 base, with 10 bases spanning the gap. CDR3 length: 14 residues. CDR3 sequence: CAWSRRWGTDTQYF. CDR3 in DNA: TGTGCCTGGAGTAGACGGTGGGGCACAGATACGCAGTATTTT.

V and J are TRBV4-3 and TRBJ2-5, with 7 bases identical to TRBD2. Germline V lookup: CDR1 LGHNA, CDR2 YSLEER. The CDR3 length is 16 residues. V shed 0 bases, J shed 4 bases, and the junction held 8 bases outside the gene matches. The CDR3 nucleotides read TGCGCCAGCAGCCAAGATTTGTCCTCGGGAGGAGAGACCCAGTACTTC. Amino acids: CASSQDLSSGGETQYF.

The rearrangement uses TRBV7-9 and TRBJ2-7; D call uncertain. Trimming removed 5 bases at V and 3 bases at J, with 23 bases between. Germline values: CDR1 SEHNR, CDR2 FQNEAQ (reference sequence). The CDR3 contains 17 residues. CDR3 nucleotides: TGTGCCAGCAGCCCATCGATAGTCGGGCGGAAGATCTACGAGCAGTACTTC. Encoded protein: CASSPSIVGRKIYEQYF.

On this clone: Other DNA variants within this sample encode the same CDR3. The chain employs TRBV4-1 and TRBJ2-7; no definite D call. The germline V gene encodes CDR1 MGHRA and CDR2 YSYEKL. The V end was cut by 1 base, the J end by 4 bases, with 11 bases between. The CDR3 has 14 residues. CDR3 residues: CASSQGTDGYEQYF. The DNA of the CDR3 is TGCGCCAGCAGCCAAGGGACGGACGGATACGAGCAGTACTTC.

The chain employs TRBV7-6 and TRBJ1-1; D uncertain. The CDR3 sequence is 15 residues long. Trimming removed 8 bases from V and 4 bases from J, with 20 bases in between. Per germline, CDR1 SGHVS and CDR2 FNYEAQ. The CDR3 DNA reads TGTGCCAGCGTACCGGACGGCCAGGTGGGCACTGAAGCTTTCTTT. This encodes CASVPDGQVGTEAFF.

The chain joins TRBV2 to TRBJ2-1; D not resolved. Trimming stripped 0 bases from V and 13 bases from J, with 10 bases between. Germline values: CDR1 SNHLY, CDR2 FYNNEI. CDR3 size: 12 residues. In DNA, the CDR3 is TGTGCCAGCAGTGAAGCGGGGTTGGGCCAGTTCTTC. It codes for CASSEAGLGQFF.